This T cell receptor beta chain was recorded in a study of identical twins. The V gene lost 5 bases and the J gene lost 0 bases, with 18 bases spanning the gap. The CDR3 covers 17 residues. Germline V CDR1 and CDR2: KGHDR, SFDVKD. A single record per CDR3 protein comes from TCRdb applying MiXCR to the 5' RACE reads. Of about 500,000 distinct CDR3 sequences in the sample, 14% were seen once. The sample was also reused in another study, on yellow fever vaccine responses in identical twins.

This sequence joins TRBV24-1 and TRBJ2-5; D tentatively fits TRBD1 or TRBD2 (6 bases each). This TCR came from a woman between 18 and 29 years old in good health. Sample: CD4+ T cells sorted from blood. The CDR3 here is CATSGGRLGGNQETQYF. CDR3 DNA sequence: TGTGCCACCAGTGGGGGGCGACTAGGGGGAAACCAAGAGACCCAGTACTTC.